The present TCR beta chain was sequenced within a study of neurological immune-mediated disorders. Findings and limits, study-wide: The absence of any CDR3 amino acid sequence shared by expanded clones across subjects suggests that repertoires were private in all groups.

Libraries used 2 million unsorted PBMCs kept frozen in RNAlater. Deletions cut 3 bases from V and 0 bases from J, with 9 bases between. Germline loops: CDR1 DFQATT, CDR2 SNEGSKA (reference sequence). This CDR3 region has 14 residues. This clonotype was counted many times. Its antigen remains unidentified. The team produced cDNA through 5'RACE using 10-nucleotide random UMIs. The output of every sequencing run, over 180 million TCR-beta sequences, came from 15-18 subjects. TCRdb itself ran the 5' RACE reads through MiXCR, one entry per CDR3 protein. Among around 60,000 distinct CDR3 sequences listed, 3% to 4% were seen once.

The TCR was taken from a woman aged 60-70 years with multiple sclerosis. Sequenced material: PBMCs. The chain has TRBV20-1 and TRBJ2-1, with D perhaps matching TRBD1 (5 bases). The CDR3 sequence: CSARQGGSYNEQFF. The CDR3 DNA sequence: TGCAGTGCTAGGCAGGGCGGCTCCTACAATGAGCAGTTCTTC.